Listed below are T cell receptor beta chains from one sample, sequenced in a study of OX40 agonist ivuxolimab in advanced cancers. The repertoire was sequenced with immunoSEQ multiplex PCR; TCRdb's copy has only in-frame clones and lacks some. The sample yields about 52,000 clones, approximately 94% seen once. Sample: CD4+ or CD8+ T cells sorted from blood, taken in a trial of the OX40 agonist ivuxolimab. The receptors were sampled from an adult with an advanced solid tumor such as melanoma, head and neck, liver or kidney cancer. Each CDR3 is given with its conserved first and last residue. The D gene is left open where the match is weak. Clone sizes are given selectively: once, few, many, or a class where the clone is expanded.

v_call: TRBV2; j_call: TRBJ1-1; clone_size: once; d_call: NA; cdr3_nt: TGTGCCAGCAGGGACAGAAATATGAACACTGAAGCTTTCTTT; cdr3_aa: CASRDRNMNTEAFF
v_call: TRBV13; j_call: TRBJ2-7; clone_size: once; d_call: NA; cdr3_nt: TGTGCCAGCAGCCCCACCTACGAGCAGTACTTC; cdr3_aa: CASSPTYEQYF
v_call: TRBV11-2; j_call: TRBJ2-5; clone_size: NA; d_call: NA; cdr3_nt: TGTGCCAGCAGCCCGCTCTTCTTCCCAGAGACCCAGTACTTC; cdr3_aa: CASSPLFFPETQYF
v_call: TRBV28; j_call: TRBJ2-7; clone_size: NA; d_call: TRBD2; cdr3_nt: TGTGCCAGCATCCCGGGACTAGCGGAACCGGCCCCTACCTACGAGCAGTACTTC; cdr3_aa: CASIPGLAEPAPTYEQYF
v_call: TRBV14; j_call: TRBJ2-5; clone_size: NA; d_call: NA; cdr3_nt: TGTGCCAGCAGCCAAGATATGTGGGAGACCCAGTACTTC; cdr3_aa: CASSQDMWETQYF
v_call: TRBV29-1; j_call: TRBJ1-2; clone_size: once; d_call: TRBD1; cdr3_nt: TGCAGCGTTGAAGATGATGGGACAGCCATTAACTATGGCTACACCTTC; cdr3_aa: CSVEDDGTAINYGYTF
v_call: TRBV7-9; j_call: TRBJ2-3; clone_size: NA; d_call: TRBD2; cdr3_nt: TGTGCCAGCAGCTTCTTGGCGGGAGTTGCTGCAGATACGCAGTATTTT; cdr3_aa: CASSFLAGVAADTQYF
v_call: TRBV10-3; j_call: TRBJ2-7; clone_size: NA; d_call: NA; cdr3_nt: TGTGCCATCAGTGCTGGGCGGACTTATGAGCAGTACTTC; cdr3_aa: CAISAGRTYEQYF
v_call: TRBV9; j_call: TRBJ1-3; clone_size: NA; d_call: TRBD1; cdr3_nt: TGTGCCAGCAGCAAGGGACAGGATCCTTTTTCGTCTGGAAACACCATATATTTT; cdr3_aa: CASSKGQDPFSSGNTIYF
v_call: TRBV9; j_call: TRBJ2-1; clone_size: NA; d_call: TRBD1; cdr3_nt: TGTGCCAGCAGCACCTCACGGCAGGGGGCAAAGTCCTACAATGAGCAGTTCTTC; cdr3_aa: CASSTSRQGAKSYNEQFF
v_call: TRBV28; j_call: TRBJ2-7; clone_size: NA; d_call: TRBD2; cdr3_nt: TGTGCCAGCAGAGGTTTTACGTTAGCGGGAGGGGACGAGCAGTACTTC; cdr3_aa: CASRGFTLAGGDEQYF
v_call: TRBV2; j_call: TRBJ2-2; clone_size: NA; d_call: NA; cdr3_nt: TGTGCCAGAAGTGGTAGATCCAACACCGGGGAGCTGTTTTTT; cdr3_aa: CARSGRSNTGELFF
v_call: TRBV15; j_call: TRBJ2-1; clone_size: once; d_call: NA; cdr3_nt: TGTGCCACCAGCGGTTACAATGAGCAGTTCTTC; cdr3_aa: CATSGYNEQFF
v_call: TRBV30; j_call: TRBJ2-2; clone_size: NA; d_call: NA; cdr3_nt: TGTGCCTGGGATTACACCGGGGAGCTGTTTTTT; cdr3_aa: CAWDYTGELFF
v_call: TRBV7-2; j_call: TRBJ1-1; clone_size: once; d_call: NA; cdr3_nt: TGTGCCAGCAGCTTAGCCCCGGACCGGAACACTGAAGCTTTCTTT; cdr3_aa: CASSLAPDRNTEAFF
v_call: TRBV11-3; j_call: TRBJ2-1; clone_size: NA; d_call: NA; cdr3_nt: TGTGCCAGCAGTCGAACAGGGTACAATGAGCAGTTCTTC; cdr3_aa: CASSRTGYNEQFF
v_call: TRBV7-9; j_call: TRBJ2-1; clone_size: NA; d_call: TRBD2; cdr3_nt: TGTGCCAGCAGCTTAATAGGACTAGCGGGATACAATGAGCAGTTCTTC; cdr3_aa: CASSLIGLAGYNEQFF